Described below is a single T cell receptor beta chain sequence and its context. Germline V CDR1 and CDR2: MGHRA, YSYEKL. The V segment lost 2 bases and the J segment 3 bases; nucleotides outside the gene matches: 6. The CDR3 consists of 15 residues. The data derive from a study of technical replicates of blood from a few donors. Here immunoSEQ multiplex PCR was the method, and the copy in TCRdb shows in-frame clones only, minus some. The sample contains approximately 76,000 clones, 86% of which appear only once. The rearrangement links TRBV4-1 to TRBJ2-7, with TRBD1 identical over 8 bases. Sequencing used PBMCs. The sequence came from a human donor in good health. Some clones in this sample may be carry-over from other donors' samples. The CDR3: CASSQRLQGGYEQYF. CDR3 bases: TGCGCCAGCAGCCAAAGACTACAGGGGGGCTACGAGCAGTACTTC.